The TCR beta chain under discussion was sequenced for a study of shared clonotypes between healthy human individuals. General study points: Sample collection involved blood only; tissue repertoires are likely different.

Notes on this clone: Its target is unknown.

The germline CDR1 and CDR2 sequences are ENHRY and SYGVKD. The CDR3 consists of 14 residues. V was pared by 5 bases and J by 3 bases, with 3 bases of the junction left unmatched. Assay: immunoSEQ multiplex PCR; the TCRdb copy retains only in-frame clones and omits some. The table includes 450,000 to 500,000 clones, around 80% detected once. Donors were Caucasian adults residing in Nashville, Tennessee, USA. What was sequenced was PBMCs. The rearrangement links TRBV10-3 to TRBJ1-1, with TRBD1 matching 10 bases. The clonotype originates from a woman between 35 and 50 years old in good health. Some clones in this sample may be carry-over from other donors' samples. The CDR3 loop reads CAISRQGADTEAFF. The CDR3 region has the DNA TGTGCCATCAGTAGACAGGGGGCGGACACTGAAGCTTTCTTT.